The subject of this entry is one T cell receptor (beta chain). Its cognate antigen is unknown. This record belongs to a study of cytomegalovirus exposure and HLA in healthy donors. Study information: Counted in an early data release were tens of millions of unique TCRs from HLA-typed donors.

Germline CDR1 is SGHAT and CDR2 is FQNNGV. V trimming: 5 bases; J trimming: 2 bases; junction bases outside the gene matches: 8. CDR3 length: 16 residues. The primer mix had 60 Vbeta and 13 Jbeta primers. The repertoire was sequenced with immunoSEQ multiplex PCR; TCRdb's copy has only in-frame clones and lacks some. The data show roughly 70,000 clones, and the top ten clones hold 2.5% to 3%. The study's findings and limits: For most TCR sequences rarity was the rule, although some public TCRs occurred in many donors.

The specimen sequenced was PBMCs. This receptor was obtained from a man aged 35 to 55 in good health and CMV-seronegative. The chain is built from TRBV11-2 and TRBJ2-4; 8 nucleotides match TRBD2. The CDR3 DNA reads as TGTGCCAGCAGCCCTCGGGGGGGGTTGTCCAAAAACATTCAGTACTTC. It translates to CASSPRGGLSKNIQYF.